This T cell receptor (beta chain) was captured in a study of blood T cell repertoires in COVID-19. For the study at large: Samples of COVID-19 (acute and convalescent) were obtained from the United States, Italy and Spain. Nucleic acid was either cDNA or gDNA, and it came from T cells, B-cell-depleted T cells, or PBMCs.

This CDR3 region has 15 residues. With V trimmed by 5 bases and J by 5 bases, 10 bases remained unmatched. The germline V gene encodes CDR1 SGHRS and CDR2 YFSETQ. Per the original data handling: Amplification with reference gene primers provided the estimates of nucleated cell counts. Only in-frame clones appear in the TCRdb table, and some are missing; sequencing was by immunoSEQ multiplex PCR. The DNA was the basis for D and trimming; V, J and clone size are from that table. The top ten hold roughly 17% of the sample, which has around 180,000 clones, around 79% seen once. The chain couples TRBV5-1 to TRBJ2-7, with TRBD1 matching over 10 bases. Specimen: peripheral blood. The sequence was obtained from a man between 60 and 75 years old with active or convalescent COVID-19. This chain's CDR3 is CASSFMGQGRDEQYF. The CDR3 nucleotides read TGCGCCAGCAGTTTTATGGGACAGGGGCGGGACGAGCAGTACTTC.